One sample yielded the 9 T cell receptor beta chains listed below, sequenced in a study of T-cell memory formation after mild COVID-19. TCRdb itself ran the 5' RACE reads through MiXCR, one entry per CDR3 protein. The sample includes about 340,000 distinct CDR3 sequences, about 15% of them seen just once. The material sequenced was PBMCs or a T cell subset sorted from them (not recorded which). Receptors originate from a man between 18 and 29 years old who had mild COVID-19 (a few samples of this study predate the infection). Cell type and time point are not known.

This clonotype was observed a few times. CDR3 in DNA: TGTGCCAGCAGTTATGAGTCGGGGGATTGGGGTGGCTACACCTTC. It encodes CASSYESGDWGGYTF. This chain uses TRBV6-5 with TRBJ1-2; D may be TRBD1 (5 bases). CDR1 and CDR2 from the germline V gene are MNHEY and SVGAGI. This CDR3 is 15 amino acids long. The V gene lost 3 bases and the J gene lost 7 bases, with 18 bases spanning the gap.

This clonotype was found a few times. V and J are TRBV4-2 and TRBJ1-1; D not resolved. This CDR3 contains 15 residues. Between the trimmed V and J ends, which lost 1 base and 1 base, there was a span of 10 bases. From germline, CDR1 is LGHNA and CDR2 YNFKEQ. In DNA, the CDR3 is TGTGCCAGCAGCCAAGGAGTGGTCGGGAACACTGAAGCTTTCTTT. Translated, it gives CASSQGVVGNTEAFF.

At least ten counts were recorded for this clonotype. V is TRBV5-1 and J is TRBJ2-7; D is perhaps TRBD2 (5 bases). The CDR3 runs to 15 residues. Germline CDR1 reads SGHRS; CDR2 reads YFSETQ. V lost 0 bases, J lost 5 bases, and 15 bases lay in between. The chain's CDR3 is CASSLGAVGADEQYF. The CDR3 DNA follows: TGCGCCAGCAGCTTGGGGGCGGTGGGAGCGGACGAGCAGTACTTC. Supplemented by reference TRBV5-1 and TRBJ2-7, the full variable domain reads KAGVTQTPRYLIKTRGQQVTLSCSPISGHRSVSWYQQTPGQGLQFLFEYFSETQRNKGNFPGRFSGRQFSNSRSEMNVSTLELGDSALYLCASSLGAVGADEQYFGPGTRLTVT.

The table lists this clonotype with many counts. The rearrangement joins TRBV4-1 to TRBJ2-5; D not resolved. The ends were cut back, 4 bases at V and 1 base at J, with 7 bases in the middle. This CDR3 is 13 amino acids long. Germline-derived CDR1 and CDR2 are MGHRA and YSYEKL. DNA for the CDR3: TGCGCCAGCAGCCGCCCAGGCCAAGAGACCCAGTACTTC. Its translation is CASSRPGQETQYF.

V gene TRBV29-1 combines with J gene TRBJ2-3; 7 bases fit TRBD2. The CDR3 runs to 14 residues. Germline assignment: CDR1 SQVTM and CDR2 ANQGSEA. The J segment lost 3 bases and the V segment lost 1 base, leaving 4 bases of the junction unmatched. DNA for the CDR3: TGCAGCGTTGAAGTCCAGCGGGGAACAGATACGCAGTATTTT. Translated, it gives CSVEVQRGTDTQYF.

This clonotype was recorded a few times. The chain joins TRBV7-2 to TRBJ2-4; TRBD2 is a possible D gene (5 bases). The CDR3 is 16 amino acids. Trimming took 1 base from V and 6 from J, leaving 16 bases between them. Germline CDR1 is SGHTA and CDR2 is FQGNSA. The DNA of the CDR3 is TGTGCCAGCAGCTTAGGAGGAGAGCGGCTAGGAAACATTCAGTACTTC. Protein: CASSLGGERLGNIQYF. Based on the CDR3 plus reference TRBV7-2 and TRBJ2-4, the full variable domain is GAGVSQSPSNKVTEKGKDVELRCDPISGHTALYWYRQSLGQGLEFLIYFQGNSAPDKSGLPSDRFSAERTGGSVSTLTIQRTQQEDSAVYLCASSLGGERLGNIQYFGAGTRLSVL.

The genes are TRBV28 and TRBJ2-3, with D maybe TRBD1 (6 bases). The CDR3 totals 13 residues. CDR1 is MDHEN and CDR2 is SYDVKM in the germline V gene. Trimming shortened V by 3 bases and J by 4 bases, and 8 bases separated the two germline ends. CDR3 nucleotide sequence: TGTGCCAGCAGTTTCCCAGGGGCAGATACGCAGTATTTT. It specifies CASSFPGADTQYF.

A few counts support this clonotype. This rearrangement joins TRBV14 to TRBJ1-2; 9 nucleotides align to TRBD1. The CDR3 loop spans 15 amino acids. The V segment lost 3 bases and the J segment 9 bases; nucleotides outside the gene matches: 11. CDR1 is SGHDN and CDR2 is FVKESK in the germline V gene. CDR3 nucleotides: TGTGCCAGCAGCCAGGTTGGACAGGGGAGGAGCAGCTACACCTTC. Translation: CASSQVGQGRSSYTF.

V is TRBV20-1 and J is TRBJ2-3; TRBD2 matches 7 bases. CDR1 is DFQATT and CDR2 is SNEGSKA in the germline V gene (reference sequence). This CDR3 is 13 amino acids long. Trimming at V came to 7 bases and at J to 4 bases, leaving 8 bases not matched to a gene. Here the CDR3 DNA reads TGCAGTGGGAATTCGGGGGGACCAGATACGCAGTATTTT. It codes for CSGNSGGPDTQYF.